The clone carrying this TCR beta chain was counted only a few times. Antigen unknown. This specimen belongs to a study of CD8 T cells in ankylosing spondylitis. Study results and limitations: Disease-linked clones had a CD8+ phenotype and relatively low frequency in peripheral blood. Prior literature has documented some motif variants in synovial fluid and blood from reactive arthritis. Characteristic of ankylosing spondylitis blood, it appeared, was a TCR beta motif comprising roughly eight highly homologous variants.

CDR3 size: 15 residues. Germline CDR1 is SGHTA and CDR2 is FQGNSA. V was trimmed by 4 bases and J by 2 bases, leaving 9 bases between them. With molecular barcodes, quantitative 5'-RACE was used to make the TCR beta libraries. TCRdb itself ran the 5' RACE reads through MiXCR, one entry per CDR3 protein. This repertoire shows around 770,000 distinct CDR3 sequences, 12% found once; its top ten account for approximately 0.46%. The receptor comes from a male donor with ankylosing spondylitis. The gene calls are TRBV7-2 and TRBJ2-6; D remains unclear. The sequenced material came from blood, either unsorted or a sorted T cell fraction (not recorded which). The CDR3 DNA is TGTGCCAGCAGCTCCAGAGCTCCTGGGGCCAACGTCCTGACTTTC. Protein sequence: CASSSRAPGANVLTF.